The clone carrying this T cell receptor (beta chain) was detected only a few times. The antigen is not known. As every portion of the isolated RNA was reverse transcribed, the sequencing read expressed TCRB transcripts. The data were produced by immunoSEQ multiplex PCR, yet TCRdb's version contains in-frame clones alone and is incomplete. This table has more than 550,000 clones, roughly an eighth appearing once. The CDR3 runs 14 residues. With 0 bases removed from V and 1 base from J, the gap between germline ends came to 9 bases. CDR1 GTSNPN and CDR2 SVGIG come from the germline V gene (reference sequence). The data were taken from a study of beta chain features in type 1 diabetes. Study at large: Age and gender were similar between patients and healthy donors, as were cell yields.

Findings and limits, study-wide: Researchers report that Type 1 diabetes patients had moderately but significantly shorter TCRB CDR3s across all four CD4+ subsets. In type 1 diabetes patients, VDJ junctions had fewer insertions; deletions at these junctions were more frequent. TCRB repertoires of naive, central memory and Treg cells appeared more similar among patients than among healthy donors.

The J gene is TRBJ1-1, the V gene TRBV30, with D maybe TRBD1 (5 bases). The sequence was collected from a man aged 18 to 29 with type 1 diabetes. Source material: naive CD4+ T cells from blood. The CDR3 sequence is CAWSVRRENTEAFF. The CDR3 DNA reads TGTGCCTGGAGTGTACGCAGGGAGAACACTGAAGCTTTCTTT.